Reported below is one T cell receptor beta chain. This specimen comes from a study of control samples from healthy donors and cancer patients. TCRdb's table, derived via immunoSEQ multiplex PCR, lists solely in-frame clones and lacks some. The table includes some 64,000 clones, around 87% detected once. Trimming pared 1 base from V and 1 base from J, leaving 8 bases between. This CDR3 comprises 15 residues. Germline V gene lookup returns CDR1 SGDLS and CDR2 YYNGEE. The chain combines TRBV9 with TRBJ2-2; unclear D gene. The sequence derives from a woman in her forties or fifties with head and neck cancer. The sequenced material came from PBMCs. The CDR3 region is CASSVQPLNTGELFF. In DNA, the CDR3 is TGTGCCAGCAGCGTACAACCGTTGAACACCGGGGAGCTGTTTTTT.